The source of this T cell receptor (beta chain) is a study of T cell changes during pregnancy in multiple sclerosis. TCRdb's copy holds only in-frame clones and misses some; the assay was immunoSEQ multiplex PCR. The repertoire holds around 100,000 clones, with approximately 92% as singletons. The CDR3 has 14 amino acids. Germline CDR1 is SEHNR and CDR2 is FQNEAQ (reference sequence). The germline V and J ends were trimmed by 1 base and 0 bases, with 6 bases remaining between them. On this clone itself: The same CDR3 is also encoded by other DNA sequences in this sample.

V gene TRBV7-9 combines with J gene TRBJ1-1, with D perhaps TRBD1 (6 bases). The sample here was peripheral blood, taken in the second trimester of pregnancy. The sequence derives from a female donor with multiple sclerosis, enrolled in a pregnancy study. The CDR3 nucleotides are TGTGCCAGCAGCTTAGGGACAGTGAACACTGAAGCTTTCTTT. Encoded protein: CASSLGTVNTEAFF.